The source of this T cell receptor (beta chain) is a study of T cell responses to AZD1222 COVID-19 vaccine (dated by TCRdb to the early 2020s). As for the study more broadly: TCR sequencing covered more than 230 trial participants: some 210 given two doses of AZD1222 and 26 given two doses of MenACWY control vaccine. Trial participants were enrolled by age into 18-55, 56-69 and 70-plus year subgroups, with approximately 160, 26 and 62 TCR-sequenced participants respectively.

The CDR3 regions of human TCRbeta chains were analyzed by immunosequencing. Turning to the authors' computational methods: TCRs in the repertoires were compared against a reference library of SARS-CoV-2-specific TCRs that had been generated with the MIRA antigen-specificity platform. Breadth was defined as the fraction of unique TCRs that were SARS-CoV-2-associated. Depth was defined as the fraction of total T cells that were SARS-CoV-2-associated. Using the MIRA data, each spike-specific TCR was assigned both to the spike region to which the TCR was reactive and to a CD4 or CD8 class. Log10-transformed breadth and depth values were compared by one-way ANOVA with Sidak's multiple comparisons tests. Sourced from immuneACCESS, this table was stored by TCRdb with only in-frame sequences that have V and J called. A share of the clones is absent; for the studies checked, an unresolved V gene accounts for under half, and the remainder has no known explanation. V and J calls and clone size are given by that table; D and trimming were obtained from the DNA. In this sample the table shows about 160,000 clones, around 90% of which occur a single time. Together, the top ten hold around 2.9% of the sample.

Of note for this clone: Its antigen is unknown. The input lacks base qualities; no much larger clone sits a single base away.

Study-wide findings and limitations: Most participants were white British and females outnumbered males, and the authors suggested that clonal diversity may have been underestimated. Nearly half of unique spike-specific TCRs reportedly recognized epitopes outside regions mutated in the B.1.351 and B.1.1.7 variants. No day 14 peak-response samples were available, so repertoires were characterized only after the peak T cell response. After two AZD1222 doses, both the breadth and the depth of spike-specific TCRs were significantly higher than at day 0 and than in MenACWY recipients. Vaccine-associated CD4 TCRs spanned the whole spike protein, with dominant responses in regions 160-218 and 743-854. Conclusions about previously exposed vaccinees are limited, since just five to seven AZD1222 recipients were seropositive for SARS-CoV-2 at baseline. In the small 56-69-year group, the increase in depth fell short of significance, most likely because of low power.

The time point tag for this specimen amounts to: about 28 days (+/-7) after the second vaccine dose. AZD1222 recipients whose second dose came at about 4 weeks and those whose second dose came at about 12 weeks were combined into one group, since spike-specific TCR depth and breadth did not differ between the two schedules. Samples from vaccinated people were obtained from the UK trials COV001 and COV002, which included a single-blind randomized controlled phase 2/3 trial of AZD1222 (ChAdOx1 nCoV-19) in healthy adults. For TCRbeta chain sequencing, PBMC samples from trial participants were taken at day 0 and at day 28 after the second dose. Per the germline V gene, SGHVS is the CDR1 and FQNEAQ is the CDR2. Reading from cysteine to phenylalanine, the CDR3 counts 17 amino acids. The read is trimmed to its CDR3 DNA, 51 bases read in frame from base 1. V ends up 3 bases short and J 8 bases short, with an unmatched junction base count of 14.

The sequence came from an adult who received the AZD1222 COVID-19 vaccine. Material: peripheral blood, obtained 28 days after the second AZD1222 dose. The V and J genes are TRBV7-8 and TRBJ2-1; TRBD2 matches 9 bases in the middle. The CDR3 protein is CASSFRRGGAPRDEQFF. The bases read TGTGCCAGCAGCTTCAGGCGGGGGGGGGCGCCGCGGGATGAGCAGTTCTTC. Extended through the reference TRBV7-8 and TRBJ2-1 proteins, this CDR3 yields the full variable domain: GAGVSQSPRYKVAKRGQDVALRCDPISGHVSLFWYQQALGQGPEFLTYFQNEAQLDKSGLPSDRFFAERPEGSVSTLKIQRTQQEDSAVYLCASSFRRGGAPRDEQFFGPGTRLTVL.